The source of this TCR beta chain is a study of type 1 regulatory T cells. V lost 3 bases and J lost 4, with 13 bases in between. The germline V gene encodes CDR1 DFQATT and CDR2 SNEGSKA (reference sequence). This CDR3 is 13 amino acids long. Remarks on this clonotype: Antigen: not known.

TCRdb re-called the reads through MiXCR, storing one row per CDR3 protein. The sample lists roughly 71,000 distinct CDR3 sequences; around 60% were seen once. Sequencing was performed on cultured T cells, either the whole culture or a sorted T cell fraction (not recorded which). The subset is: Tr1-enriched cell product generated in vitro against host alloantigens. The chain couples TRBV20-1 to TRBJ2-7; D not resolved. This TCR came from a human donor in good health. The CDR3 is CSASPPGSYEQYF. The CDR3 DNA follows: TGCAGTGCTAGCCCCCCTGGATCTTACGAGCAGTACTTC.